This T cell receptor (beta chain) was obtained from a study of shared clonotypes between healthy human individuals. Study donors comprised healthy, HIV-negative adults devoid of recent acute infection or vaccination. Study-wide findings and caveats: Between four donors, naive CD4 clonotypes were shared at a level of about 5%. When compared with the clonotypes that were shared by all four sorted-subset donors, the non-shared clonotypes turned out to have lower generation probabilities.

About this clone itself: Its specificity is not known.

Per the original methods: Filtering differed, since immunoSEQ gave only junction sequences and no quality scores. TCRdb's table, derived via immunoSEQ multiplex PCR, lists solely in-frame clones and lacks some. The D gene and trimming were derived from the DNA, and the V and J assignments and clone size from that table. The table shows approximately 530,000 clones, with 95% to 97% occurring only once. The sequence came from a woman aged 25 to 39 in good health. Source material: naive CD4+ T cells sorted from blood. Described subset: CD45RA+ positively selected.

The CDR3 nucleotides are TGTGCCAGTAGTATAGCCGGTCTCTCTGGAAACACCATATATTTT. This gives the protein CASSIAGLSGNTIYF. J is TRBJ1-3 and V is TRBV19; D not resolved. CDR3 size: 15 residues. Looked up from germline, CDR1 is LNHDA and CDR2 is SQIVND (reference sequence). The V gene lost 1 base and the J gene lost 0 bases, with 7 bases spanning the gap.